This TCR beta chain came from a study of T cells in localized non-small cell lung cancer. The study's findings and limits: A median of around 58 clones ranked among the top 100 in tumor appeared in adjacent lung. Higher T cell density in the blood was associated with longer overall survival, whereas higher adjacent-lung clonality associated with shorter survival. One tumor region alone was sequenced, and heterogeneity therefore remains possible. Uninvolved adjacent lung showed the highest T cell clonality, exceeding tumor.

The CDR3 runs to 15 residues. From germline, CDR1 is KGHSH and CDR2 LQKENI. J lost 4 bases, V lost 3 bases, and 5 bases had no gene match. Turning to this clone: Antigen specificity is unknown.

This table comes from immunoSEQ multiplex PCR, and its TCRdb copy is limited to in-frame clones, with some not included. The sample holds roughly 3,000 clones, around 24% seen once. Specimen: lung tumor tissue, collected before any cancer treatment. V and J are TRBV18 and TRBJ2-1; the match to TRBD2 covers 8 bases. This TCR was sampled from a female donor older than 55 with stage I lung adenocarcinoma. Here the CDR3 reads CASSPGRGEYNEQFF. The DNA for the CDR3 is TGTGCCAGCTCACCTGGGCGGGGGGAGTACAATGAGCAGTTCTTC.